Following are 22 T cell receptor beta chains from one sample sequenced in a study of cytomegalovirus exposure and HLA in healthy donors. The PCR contained 60 Vbeta and 13 Jbeta primers. Data came from immunoSEQ multiplex PCR; TCRdb stores just in-frame clones and leaves some out. The repertoire includes more than 95,000 clones, 65% to 85% of them detected once, and around an eighth sits in the top ten. Source material: PBMCs. The receptors were gathered from a woman between 70 and 85 years old in good health and CMV-seropositive.

The chain couples TRBV19 to TRBJ1-5, with a possible D match to TRBD1 (6 bases). CDR3 length: 15 amino acids. CDR1 and CDR2 (germline): LNHDA, SQIVND (reference sequence). V lost 0 bases and J 3 bases, leaving 9 bases between the germline ends. Here the CDR3 reads CASSIDGGNNQPQHF. CDR3 sequence (DNA): TGTGCCAGTAGTATAGATGGGGGCAACAATCAGCCCCAGCATTTT.

The rearrangement links TRBV19 to TRBJ1-2; no definite D call. The germline CDR1 and CDR2 sequences are LNHDA and SQIVND (reference sequence). CDR3 size: 14 residues. V was cut by 3 bases and J by 1 base, with 9 bases left in between. The CDR3: CASSITGINYGYTF. In nucleotides, the CDR3 is TGTGCCAGTAGTATTACCGGGATTAACTATGGCTACACCTTC.

The V gene is TRBV6-1, the J gene TRBJ2-7; 9 nucleotides agree with TRBD2. V was pared by 3 bases and J by 2 bases, with 8 bases of the junction left unmatched. CDR3 size: 16 residues. CDR1 MNHNS and CDR2 SASEGT come from the germline V gene. CDR3 residues: CASSDAWASGAYEQYF. The CDR3 DNA follows: TGTGCCAGCAGTGACGCTTGGGCTAGCGGGGCCTACGAGCAGTACTTC.

This clone was detected a few times. This chain uses TRBV11-3 with TRBJ2-7; 9 bases map to TRBD1. The CDR3 loop spans 14 amino acids. The J segment lost 6 bases and the V segment lost 5 bases, leaving 8 bases of the junction unmatched. Germline-derived CDR1 and CDR2 are SGHNT and YENEEA. CDR3 amino acids: CASSPTGTGSEQYF. CDR3 coding DNA: TGTGCCAGCAGCCCAACCGGGACAGGGTCCGAGCAGTACTTC.

The chain couples TRBV5-1 to TRBJ2-7; 7 bases map to TRBD1. This CDR3 has 14 residues. J lost 5 bases, V lost 4 bases, and 9 bases had no gene match. Germline V lookup: CDR1 SGHRS, CDR2 YFSETQ. CDR3 protein: CASSIRGQPDEQYF. For the CDR3, the DNA is TGCGCCAGCAGCATAAGGGGACAGCCAGACGAGCAGTACTTC.

This clone showed up just a few times. This chain joins TRBV9 and TRBJ1-2; 7 bases match TRBD1. Germline V gene sequence: CDR1 SGDLS, CDR2 YYNGEE. The CDR3 runs 14 residues. V was pared by 7 bases and J by 0 bases, with 6 bases of the junction left unmatched. CDR3 sequence reads: CASSRDSTNYGYTF. CDR3 nucleotides: TGTGCCAGCTCCCGGGACAGCACTAACTATGGCTACACCTTC.

The chain is built from TRBV28 and TRBJ1-2; D is unclear. There are 9 residues in the CDR3. CDR1 is MDHEN and CDR2 is SYDVKM in the germline V gene. Trimming removed 10 bases from V and 4 bases from J, with 4 bases in between. The CDR3 DNA is TGTGCCACAGGCTATGGCTACACCTTC. It yields the protein CATGYGYTF.

This clone was observed a single time. The chain joins TRBV29-1 to TRBJ2-3; 8 bases agree with TRBD2. The CDR3 runs 16 residues. V lost 7 bases, J lost 0 bases, and 12 bases stayed unmatched. CDR1 is SQVTM, CDR2 ANQGSEA, per germline. In nucleotides, the CDR3 is TGCAGCGGTCGGTTAGCGGGAACACCCAGCACAGATACGCAGTATTTT. This sequence encodes CSGRLAGTPSTDTQYF.

The chain has TRBV7-2 and TRBJ2-5; D might be TRBD2 (6 bases). The V end was cut by 6 bases, the J end by 7 bases, with 15 bases between. CDR3 length: 13 residues. The germline gives CDR1 SGHTA, CDR2 FQGNSA. The CDR3 DNA sequence: TGTGCCAGCAGATCGGAGGGACCGGGGACCCAGTACTTC. Protein product: CASRSEGPGTQYF.

J is TRBJ1-5 and V is TRBV18; 7 nucleotides line up with TRBD1. This CDR3 spans 14 amino acids. Germline lookup yields CDR1 KGHSH and CDR2 LQKENI. V dropped 6 bases and J dropped 5; count of bases not matched to a gene: 7. CDR3 loop: CASSPTGEHQPQHF. CDR3 sequence (DNA): TGTGCCAGCTCCCCTACAGGGGAGCATCAGCCCCAGCATTTT. Using reference TRBV18 and TRBJ1-5 for the parts outside the CDR3, the full variable domain is NAGVMQNPRHLVRRRGQEARLRCSPMKGHSHVYWYRQLPEEGLKFMVYLQKENIIDESGMPKERFSAEFPKEGPSILRIQQVVRGDSAAYFCASSPTGEHQPQHFGDGTRLSIL.

The rearrangement links TRBV15 to TRBJ1-1, with D unresolved. The ends were cut back, 6 bases at V and 7 bases at J, with 15 bases in the middle. The CDR3 runs to 13 residues. From germline, CDR1 is LNHNV and CDR2 YYDKDF (reference sequence). The DNA of the CDR3 is TGTGCCACCAGGGGCAAACTCAACGATGAAGCTTTCTTT. Protein product: CATRGKLNDEAFF.

V and J are TRBV27 and TRBJ2-7; 9 bases are shared with TRBD1. Per the germline V gene, CDR1 is MNHEY and CDR2 is SMNVEV (reference sequence). The CDR3 covers 15 residues. Unmatched junction bases numbered 12, after V lost 5 bases and J lost 7 bases. The CDR3 loop reads CASSTGQGWSWEQYF. The CDR3 nucleotides read TGTGCCAGCAGTACCGGACAGGGGTGGTCTTGGGAGCAGTACTTC.

With regard to this clone: Other DNA sequences in this sample translate to the same CDR3. This rearrangement joins TRBV2 to TRBJ2-3; 12 bases are shared with TRBD2. Germline V gene data show CDR1 as SNHLY and CDR2 as FYNNEI. The V gene end was trimmed by 5 bases and the J gene end by 4 bases; junction bases not matched to a gene: 1. This CDR3 has 14 amino acids. This chain's CDR3 is CASSRLAGADTQYF. For the CDR3, the DNA is TGTGCCAGCAGTAGACTAGCGGGAGCAGATACGCAGTATTTT.

This clone was picked up a small number of times. This CDR3 is CASSIDRVREQYF. CDR3 DNA sequence: TGCGCCAGCAGCATAGACAGGGTACGGGAGCAGTACTTC. J is TRBJ2-7 and V is TRBV5-1, with 7 bases lining up with TRBD1. J gave up 7 bases and V 4 bases, and 8 bases lay outside the gene matches. This CDR3 contains 13 residues. CDR1 and CDR2 from the germline V gene are SGHRS and YFSETQ. The full variable domain, completed using reference TRBV5-1 and TRBJ2-7, is KAGVTQTPRYLIKTRGQQVTLSCSPISGHRSVSWYQQTPGQGLQFLFEYFSETQRNKGNFPGRFSGRQFSNSRSEMNVSTLELGDSALYLCASSIDRVREQYFGPGTRLTVT.

The J gene is TRBJ2-1, the V gene TRBV28, with TRBD1 as a possible D gene (5 bases). There are 14 residues in the CDR3. CDR1 MDHEN and CDR2 SYDVKM come from the germline V gene. V lost 9 bases to trimming and J lost 4 bases, with 16 bases between them. The CDR3, as DNA: TGTGCCAGTAAGTCTCACAGGATTTACAATGAGCAGTTCTTC. Protein: CASKSHRIYNEQFF. The complete variable domain, with remaining parts taken from reference TRBV28 and TRBJ2-1, reads DVKVTQSSRYLVKRTGEKVFLECVQDMDHENMFWYRQDPGLGLRLIYFSYDVKMKEKGDIPEGYSVSREKKERFSLILESASTNQTSMYLCASKSHRIYNEQFFGPGTRLTVL.

Details on this clone: The same CDR3 is also encoded by other DNA sequences in this sample. The chain joins TRBV28 to TRBJ1-4; tentative D call: TRBD1 (6 bases). The germline gives CDR1 MDHEN, CDR2 SYDVKM. The length of the CDR3 is 14 residues. Between the trimmed V and J ends, which lost 4 bases and 0 bases, there was a span of 6 bases. CDR3 in DNA: TGTGCCAGCAGTTCAGGGGCAACTAATGAAAAACTGTTTTTT. It is translated as CASSSGATNEKLFF.

CDR3 sequence (DNA): TGTGCCAGCAGTTACTCGATGGCCGAGGGCGGAAACACCATATATTTT. It is translated as CASSYSMAEGGNTIYF. The chain couples TRBV6-5 to TRBJ1-3; D ambiguous. Germline V gives CDR1 MNHEY, CDR2 SVGAGI. The germline V and J ends were trimmed by 0 bases and 4 bases, with 13 bases remaining between them. CDR3 size: 16 residues.

V is TRBV10-3 and J is TRBJ2-5, with TRBD2 matching over 8 bases. CDR1 ENHRY and CDR2 SYGVKD come from the germline V gene. Trimming took 7 bases from V and 2 from J; bases not matched to a gene: 9. The CDR3 is 15 amino acids. The CDR3 bases are TGTGCCATCACTGACTTAGCGGGGTCGCAAGAGACCCAGTACTTC. It translates to CAITDLAGSQETQYF.

This chain uses TRBV7-3 with TRBJ2-1; D uncertain. CDR3 length: 12 amino acids. Trimming removed 2 bases from V and 7 bases from J, with 6 bases in between. Per germline, CDR1 SGHTA and CDR2 FQGTGA. The CDR3 sequence is CASSLPGNEQFF. The DNA of the CDR3 is TGTGCCAGCAGCTTACCGGGTAATGAGCAGTTCTTC.

This clone was counted between two and nine times. The chain uses TRBV10-2 and TRBJ1-2; D remains ambiguous. The V end lost 10 bases, the J end lost 0 bases, and 12 bases lay between the germline ends. The germline gives CDR1 WSHSY, CDR2 SAAADI. This CDR3 is built from 13 residues. CDR3 region: CATGPGANYGYTF. The DNA for the CDR3 is TGCGCCACTGGACCGGGAGCTAACTATGGCTACACCTTC.

This clone was counted only a few times. This chain joins TRBV9 and TRBJ2-2; a possible D gene is TRBD2 (5 bases). Germline assignment: CDR1 SGDLS and CDR2 YYNGEE. This CDR3 has 16 amino acids. Trimming stripped 4 bases from V and 0 bases from J, with 13 bases between. Here the CDR3 DNA reads TGTGCCAGCAGCCCCCGGGGTGCCGCGAACACCGGGGAGCTGTTTTTT. Amino acid sequence: CASSPRGAANTGELFF.

This clone was detected once. The chain recombines TRBV6-1 with TRBJ2-1; D may be TRBD1 (5 bases). The CDR3 totals 17 residues. Trimming removed 3 bases at V and 0 bases at J, with 15 bases between. The germline CDR1 and CDR2 sequences are MNHNS and SASEGT. The CDR3 loop is CASSDLSGSSSYNEQFF. CDR3 bases: TGTGCCAGCAGTGATCTCTCAGGGTCGAGCTCCTACAATGAGCAGTTCTTC.